This T cell receptor beta chain comes out of a study of blood T cell repertoires in COVID-19. Turning to the study itself: COVID-19 samples, acute and convalescent, were from the United States, Italy and Spain. The analysed material was cDNA or gDNA that came from T cells, B-cell-depleted T cells, or PBMCs.

The CDR3 extends over 15 amino acids. The germline gives CDR1 LNHDA, CDR2 SQIVND (reference sequence). Trimming took off 4 bases at V and 0 bases at J, with 12 bases between the two ends. In the original analysis: Estimation of nucleated cell counts relied on the amplification of reference gene primers. The repertoire was sequenced with immunoSEQ multiplex PCR; TCRdb's copy has only in-frame clones and lacks some. The DNA was the basis for D and trimming; V, J and clone size are from that table. The sample lists approximately 270,000 clones; about nine tenths were seen once. The genes are TRBV19 and TRBJ1-1; a weak D match, TRBD1 (5 bases). What was sequenced was peripheral blood. The source is a man between 50 and 59 years old with acute or convalescent COVID-19. CDR3 loop: CASSTRQPMNTEAFF. CDR3 DNA sequence: TGTGCCAGTAGTACCCGACAGCCCATGAACACTGAAGCTTTCTTT.